This is a list of T cell receptor beta chains from one sample in a study of cytotoxic CD8 clonotypes in ibrutinib-treated CLL. This table comes from immunoSEQ multiplex PCR, and its TCRdb copy is limited to in-frame clones, with some not included. The table shows roughly 190,000 clones, with around three quarters occurring only once. The starting material was PBMCs, obtained after 24 months of ibrutinib treatment. The receptors derive from a human donor with chronic lymphocytic leukemia. Both conserved end residues are part of each CDR3. D genes are given only for firm matches. Expanded clones are given a class, and other clones once, few, many or no size at all.

TRBJ1-5 once . TRBV6-5 CASSHQPISNQPQHF TGTGCCAGCAGCCACCAACCTATTAGCAATCAGCCCCAGCATTTT
TRBJ1-5 once . TRBV23-1 CASSHTASNQPQHF TGCGCCAGCAGTCATACAGCTAGCAATCAGCCCCAGCATTTT
TRBJ2-1 . . TRBV7-2 CASSLAWGYNEQFF TGTGCCAGCAGCTTAGCGTGGGGATACAATGAGCAGTTCTTC
TRBJ1-1 . . TRBV6-5 CASNFPEAFF TGTGCCAGCAATTTTCCTGAAGCTTTCTTT
TRBJ2-1 . . TRBV9 CASSVGGSLTGAYNEQFF TGTGCCAGCAGCGTAGGTGGGTCACTTACTGGCGCCTACAATGAGCAGTTCTTC
TRBJ2-1 . . TRBV30 CAWSPSFNEQFF TGTGCCTGGAGTCCATCCTTCAATGAGCAGTTCTTC
TRBJ1-4 . . TRBV28 CASSLSGTAEKLFF TGTGCCAGCAGTTTATCAGGAACAGCCGAAAAACTGTTTTTT
TRBJ2-5 . TRBD1 TRBV10-3 CAISNRGETQYF TGTGCCATCAGCAACAGGGGTGAGACCCAGTACTTC
TRBJ2-1 once TRBD1 TRBV2 CASKTGYNEQFF TGTGCCAGCAAGACAGGGTACAATGAGCAGTTCTTC
TRBJ1-4 . . TRBV18 CASSPQWGNEKLFF TGTGCCAGCTCACCTCAATGGGGCAATGAAAAACTGTTTTTT
TRBJ2-7 . . TRBV6-1 CASTPGPSSYEQYF TGTGCCAGCACCCCGGGTCCGAGCTCCTACGAGCAGTACTTC
TRBJ2-1 . . TRBV6-4 CASSDFFTGSYNEQFF TGTGCCAGCAGTGACTTTTTCACAGGCTCCTACAATGAGCAGTTCTTC
TRBJ2-2 . . TRBV7-9 CASSLPRDTRELFF TGTGCCAGCAGCTTACCCCGGGACACCCGGGAGCTGTTTTTT
TRBJ2-1 once . TRBV6-5 CASSYSISIAAPEQFF TGTGCCAGCAGTTACTCGATCTCGATAGCCGCCCCTGAGCAGTTCTTC
TRBJ2-7 . . TRBV7-3 CASSPSGYSYEQYF TGTGCCAGCAGCCCAAGCGGATACTCCTACGAGCAGTACTTC
TRBJ2-7 . TRBD2 TRBV5-4 CASSSHRDSGPSYEQYF TGTGCCAGCAGCTCCCATAGAGATAGCGGGCCCTCCTACGAGCAGTACTTC
TRBJ2-5 . TRBD2 TRBV28 CASSFTAGVSETQYF TGTGCCAGCAGTTTCACGGCGGGAGTAAGTGAGACCCAGTACTTC
TRBJ1-5 . . TRBV7-2 CASSLAWSLSNQPQHF TGTGCCAGCAGCTTAGCATGGAGCCTTAGCAATCAGCCCCAGCATTTT
TRBJ2-1 many . TRBV4-2 CASSQELSSYNEQFF TGTGCCAGCAGCCAAGAGTTGAGCTCCTACAATGAGCAGTTCTTC
TRBJ1-1 few . TRBV19 CAGKLFMNTEAFF TGTGCCGGAAAACTATTCATGAACACTGAAGCTTTCTTT
TRBJ2-6 many . TRBV6-5 CASSYLHSSGANVLTF TGTGCCAGCAGTTACCTCCACAGCTCTGGGGCCAACGTCCTGACTTTC
TRBJ2-7 few . TRBV5-1 CASSLAGGNEQYF TGCGCCAGCAGCTTGGCCGGAGGTAACGAGCAGTACTTC
TRBJ2-3 . TRBD2 TRBV29-1 CSADTLAGGFTDTQYF TGCAGCGCCGACACCCTAGCGGGAGGCTTCACAGATACGCAGTATTTT
TRBJ2-7 . . TRBV18 CASSPRRESSYEQYF TGTGCCAGCTCACCACGGCGGGAAAGCTCCTACGAGCAGTACTTC
TRBJ2-5 once . TRBV5-1 CASSLTGQSLQETQYF TGCGCCAGCAGCCTCACCGGACAGTCGCTCCAAGAGACCCAGTACTTC
TRBJ1-5 once TRBD1 TRBV10-3 CAISRQGVGNQPQHF TGTGCCATCAGTAGACAGGGGGTCGGCAATCAGCCCCAGCATTTT
TRBJ2-7 once . TRBV4-3 CASSQVLAGGQHYEQYF TGCGCCAGCAGCCAAGTCTTAGCAGGGGGGCAACACTACGAGCAGTACTTC
TRBJ2-1 . TRBD2 TRBV29-1 CSVASGAYNEQFF TGCAGCGTAGCTAGCGGGGCCTACAATGAGCAGTTCTTC
TRBJ1-2 . TRBD1 TRBV19 CASRRTGKGYTF TGTGCCAGTAGACGGACAGGGAAGGGCTACACCTTC
TRBJ2-7 . TRBD2 TRBV28 CASSLRGTSGSSYEQYF TGTGCCAGCAGTTTAAGGGGGACTAGCGGGTCTTCCTACGAGCAGTACTTC
TRBJ2-1 . . TRBV6-1 CANGAELGSYNEQFF TGTGCCAATGGGGCCGAGCTTGGCTCCTACAATGAGCAGTTCTTC
TRBJ2-7 . TRBD2 TRBV4-3 CASSPQPQRESSEQYF TGCGCCAGCAGCCCCCAACCCCAGCGGGAGTCGTCCGAGCAGTACTTC
TRBJ1-4 . TRBD1 TRBV5-4 CASSRTGVTNEKLFF TGTGCCAGCAGCCGGACAGGAGTAACTAATGAAAAACTGTTTTTT
TRBJ2-4 . . TRBV10-3 CAIPPSAKNIQYF TGTGCCATCCCCCCTTCGGCCAAAAACATTCAGTACTTC
TRBJ2-1 . TRBD2 TRBV5-4 CASSVKLAANSYNEQFF TGTGCCAGCAGCGTAAAACTAGCGGCCAACTCCTACAATGAGCAGTTCTTC
TRBJ2-5 . TRBD2 TRBV28 CASSPPSAGGGETQYF TGTGCCAGCAGTCCCCCATCGGCGGGAGGGGGGGAGACCCAGTACTTC
TRBJ2-7 . . TRBV5-4 CASSSLSRAGSYEQYF TGTGCCAGCAGCTCCCTTTCGCGGGCCGGATCCTACGAGCAGTACTTC